These 21 T cell receptor beta chains share one sample of origin, sequenced in a study of shared clonotypes between healthy human individuals. It was CD45RO-negative cells, positively selected for CCR7, that made up naive CD8 cells, with terminally differentiated effector memory CD45RA+ cells excluded. Some clones are missing from TCRdb's copy, which holds only in-frame ones; the method was immunoSEQ multiplex PCR. The repertoire holds hundreds of thousands of clones, with 96% as singletons. Sequenced: naive CD8+ T cells sorted from blood. These receptors were taken from a woman aged 25 to 39 in good health.

This chain links TRBV28 with TRBJ2-7, with D uncertain. CDR3 length: 13 residues. Germline V gene lookup returns CDR1 MDHEN and CDR2 SYDVKM. V was clipped by 8 bases and J by 0 bases, with 11 bases between them. DNA for the CDR3: TGTGCCAGCCGAATGTCGGGCTCCTACGAGCAGTACTTC. Amino acid sequence: CASRMSGSYEQYF. Together with reference TRBV28 and TRBJ2-7, the CDR3 gives the full variable domain: DVKVTQSSRYLVKRTGEKVFLECVQDMDHENMFWYRQDPGLGLRLIYFSYDVKMKEKGDIPEGYSVSREKKERFSLILESASTNQTSMYLCASRMSGSYEQYFGPGTRLTVT.

V gene TRBV5-1 combines with J gene TRBJ2-1, with D unresolved. This CDR3 has 15 amino acids. Germline V gene data show CDR1 as SGHRS and CDR2 as YFSETQ. Trimming cost V 0 bases and J 3 bases, with 10 bases left between them. The CDR3 nucleotides are TGCGCCAGCAGCTTGGAAGGGTTGGACTACAATGAGCAGTTCTTC. It translates to CASSLEGLDYNEQFF.

This chain connects TRBV2 to TRBJ1-4, with 10 bases lining up with TRBD1. V lost 7 bases, J lost 6 bases, and 8 bases stayed unmatched. CDR1 is SNHLY and CDR2 is FYNNEI in the germline V gene. This CDR3 region has 15 residues. The CDR3 loop reads CASTYPGQGYEKLFF. CDR3 nucleotides: TGTGCCAGCACTTATCCGGGACAGGGGTATGAAAAACTGTTTTTT. The full variable domain, rest sourced from reference TRBV2 and TRBJ1-4, is EPEVTQTPSHQVTQMGQEVILRCVPISNHLYFYWYRQILGQKVEFLVSFYNNEISEKSEIFDDQFSVERPDGSNFTLKIRSTKLEDSAMYFCASTYPGQGYEKLFFGSGTQLSVL.

The rearrangement links TRBV11-3 to TRBJ2-3, with TRBD1 identical over 8 bases. CDR1 is SGHNT and CDR2 is YENEEA in the germline V gene. V gave up 5 bases and J gave up 2 bases; unmatched junction bases: 6. The CDR3 has 15 amino acids. CDR3 region: CASSATGDYTDTQYF. The CDR3 nucleotides read TGTGCCAGCAGCGCGACAGGGGATTACACAGATACGCAGTATTTT. The entire variable domain, with the rest obtained from reference TRBV11-3 and TRBJ2-3, is as follows: EAGVVQSPRYKIIEKKQPVAFWCNPISGHNTLYWYLQNLGQGPELLIRYENEEAVDDSQLPKDRFSAERLKGVDSTLKIQPAELGDSAVYLCASSATGDYTDTQYFGPGTRLTVL.

The chain is built from TRBV28 and TRBJ2-7, with TRBD1 matching over 10 bases. Looked up from germline, CDR1 is MDHEN and CDR2 is SYDVKM. The ends lost 7 bases at V and 0 bases at J; junction bases unmatched: 3. The CDR3 loop spans 14 amino acids. The CDR3 region has the DNA TGTGCCAGCACCTGGGACAGGGGCTCCTACGAGCAGTACTTC. Translation gives CASTWDRGSYEQYF.

The rearrangement uses TRBV30 and TRBJ2-3; 7 bases line up with TRBD2. V lost 2 bases, J lost 4 bases, and 9 bases stayed unmatched. The CDR3 consists of 15 residues. The V gene's germline CDR1 is GTSNPN and CDR2 SVGIG (reference sequence). The CDR3 nucleotides read TGTGCCTGGAGTTGGGGGGGAGGGCCCTCAGATACGCAGTATTTT. Protein sequence: CAWSWGGGPSDTQYF.

The V and J genes are TRBV4-1 and TRBJ1-4; no clear D gene. Trimming took off 1 base at V and 0 bases at J, with 9 bases between the two ends. Looked up from germline, CDR1 is MGHRA and CDR2 is YSYEKL. The CDR3 runs to 16 residues. CDR3 sequence reads: CASSQVETATNEKLFF. CDR3 bases: TGCGCCAGCAGCCAAGTCGAGACTGCAACTAATGAAAAACTGTTTTTT.

The sample holds one count of this clone. The chain uses TRBV10-2 and TRBJ1-1; 10 bases align to TRBD1. J lost 1 base, V lost 2 bases, and 1 base had no gene match. Per germline, CDR1 WSHSY and CDR2 SAAADI. The CDR3 length is 15 residues. As DNA, the CDR3 is TGCGCCAGCAGTGAGGGACAGGGGGGGAACACTGAAGCTTTCTTT. The encoded protein is CASSEGQGGNTEAFF.

The chain couples TRBV6-4 to TRBJ2-1; a weak D match, TRBD2 (5 bases). Trimming pared 5 bases from V and 4 bases from J, leaving 9 bases between. The CDR3 covers 13 residues. Germline CDR1 MRHNA, CDR2 SNTAGT. CDR3 region: CASSRGAYNEQFF. The CDR3 coding sequence is TGTGCCAGCAGTCGGGGTGCATACAATGAGCAGTTCTTC.

A remark on this clone: Other DNA sequences in this sample translate to the same CDR3. The J gene is TRBJ1-1, the V gene TRBV5-1; D remains unclear. Germline V lookup: CDR1 SGHRS, CDR2 YFSETQ. This CDR3 is 13 amino acids long. Trimming left V 2 bases short and J 1 base short, with 6 bases between. Here the CDR3 DNA reads TGCGCCAGCAGCTTCGGCGGGAACACTGAAGCTTTCTTT. Protein product: CASSFGGNTEAFF.

Points on this clone: Other DNA variants within this sample encode the same CDR3. J is TRBJ2-7 and V is TRBV13, with D unresolved. CDR1 and CDR2 from the germline V gene are PRHDT and FYEKMQ (reference sequence). The CDR3 extends over 13 amino acids. Trimming took 0 bases from V and 2 from J, leaving 5 bases between them. The chain's CDR3 is CASSLGRTYEQYF. The DNA of the CDR3 is TGTGCCAGCAGCTTAGGACGGACCTACGAGCAGTACTTC.

About this clone itself: Other DNA sequences in this specimen translate into the identical CDR3. The gene calls are TRBV28 and TRBJ2-2, with D possibly being TRBD1 or TRBD2 (5 bases each). V was shortened by 2 bases and J by 3 bases, with 13 bases between the two germline ends. Germline lookup yields CDR1 MDHEN and CDR2 SYDVKM. The CDR3 extends over 16 amino acids. The CDR3 DNA is TGTGCCAGCAGTTTAGGGGGAGCCGAATACACCGGGGAGCTGTTTTTT. Protein sequence: CASSLGGAEYTGELFF.

The chain employs TRBV4-1 and TRBJ1-2; 7 nucleotides match TRBD1. V lost 2 bases and J lost 4; bases outside the gene matches: 7. The CDR3 loop spans 15 amino acids. Germline CDR1 is MGHRA and CDR2 is YSYEKL. The CDR3 nucleotides read TGCGCCAGCAGCCAACCCAGACAGGGAGCCTATGGCTACACCTTC. Its protein product is CASSQPRQGAYGYTF.

The J gene is TRBJ1-1, the V gene TRBV5-4; D gene uncertain. Germline V lookup: CDR1 SGHNT, CDR2 YYREEE (reference sequence). This CDR3 spans 14 amino acids. V dropped 3 bases and J dropped 6 bases, with 15 bases sitting between them. The CDR3 sequence is CASSSPGSDPEAFF. In DNA, the CDR3 is TGTGCCAGCAGCTCTCCGGGGAGTGACCCTGAAGCTTTCTTT. Complete variable domain (other parts from reference TRBV5-4 and TRBJ1-1): ETGVTQSPTHLIKTRGQQVTLRCSSQSGHNTVSWYQQALGQGPQFIFQYYREEENGRGNFPPRFSGLQFPNYSSELNVNALELDDSALYLCASSSPGSDPEAFFGQGTRLTVV.

V and J are TRBV30 and TRBJ2-1; the D gene is possibly TRBD2 (6 bases). Germline CDR1 and CDR2: GTSNPN and SVGIG (reference sequence). CDR3 size: 16 residues. With 4 bases removed from V and 7 bases from J, the gap between germline ends came to 23 bases. CDR3 sequence reads: CAWTSPERWGENEQFF. The CDR3 bases are TGTGCCTGGACCTCTCCCGAGAGATGGGGGGAGAATGAGCAGTTCTTC.

The chain is built from TRBV6-6 and TRBJ1-2; D may be TRBD1 (6 bases). The CDR3 spans 15 residues. The germline V and J ends were trimmed by 4 bases and 6 bases, with 18 bases remaining between them. CDR1 MNHNY and CDR2 SVGAGI come from the germline V gene (reference sequence). The CDR3 here is CASSLGHRAQDGYTF. The CDR3, as DNA: TGTGCCAGCAGTTTGGGCCACAGGGCCCAGGATGGCTACACCTTC.

The rearrangement joins TRBV2 to TRBJ2-7, with 8 bases fitting TRBD1. This CDR3 contains 14 residues. V shed 7 bases, J shed 4 bases, and the junction held 9 bases outside the gene matches. CDR1 SNHLY and CDR2 FYNNEI come from the germline V gene. CDR3: CASTLDRDWYEQYF. The CDR3 DNA follows: TGTGCCAGCACTCTGGACAGGGATTGGTACGAGCAGTACTTC. The full variable domain, its missing parts supplied by reference TRBV2 and TRBJ2-7, is EPEVTQTPSHQVTQMGQEVILRCVPISNHLYFYWYRQILGQKVEFLVSFYNNEISEKSEIFDDQFSVERPDGSNFTLKIRSTKLEDSAMYFCASTLDRDWYEQYFGPGTRLTVT.

V and J are TRBV7-9 and TRBJ1-4; 7 bases are shared with TRBD1. Germline-derived CDR1 and CDR2 are SEHNR and FQNEAQ (reference sequence). The CDR3 spans 15 residues. V shed 5 bases and J 1 base; nucleotides not matched to a gene: 4. CDR3 region: CASSATGVTNEKLFF. CDR3 in DNA: TGTGCCAGCAGCGCAACAGGGGTAACTAATGAAAAACTGTTTTTT.

The sample holds one count of this clone. In DNA form, the CDR3 reads TGCAGTGCTAGCACTTCCTACGAGCAGTACTTC. It is translated as CSASTSYEQYF. This chain joins TRBV20-1 and TRBJ2-7; D is unresolved. The ends were cut back, 3 bases at V and 1 base at J, with 4 bases in the middle. This CDR3 contains 11 residues. Germline CDR1 is DFQATT and CDR2 is SNEGSKA (reference sequence).

This chain joins TRBV28 and TRBJ2-2; D ambiguous. Per the germline V gene, CDR1 is MDHEN and CDR2 is SYDVKM. Trimming removed 5 bases at V and 7 bases at J, with 5 bases between. This CDR3 has 11 amino acids. The DNA of the CDR3 is TGTGCCAGCAGTCTCCTCGGGGAGCTGTTTTTT. This gives the protein CASSLLGELFF.

This clone was seen a single time. This chain connects TRBV5-1 to TRBJ2-1, with TRBD1 as a possible D gene (6 bases). The CDR3 consists of 18 residues. Germline lookup yields CDR1 SGHRS and CDR2 YFSETQ. Trimming removed 3 bases at V and 0 bases at J, with 19 bases between. CDR3 nucleotides: TGCGCCAGCAGCTCAGGCCGGGACAAAGGGTTCTCCTACAATGAGCAGTTCTTC. Amino acids: CASSSGRDKGFSYNEQFF.